What follows is one TCR beta chain and its context. Its specificity is unknown. The data were obtained in a study of Ad26.COV2.S vaccination and SARS-CoV-2 variants. Sequenced by immunoSEQ multiplex PCR; TCRdb stores in-frame clones only, minus some. The sample shows roughly 450,000 clones, around nine tenths of them seen only once. Study conclusions and caveats: Analytic work on TCR breadth and depth might have understated the full extent of total T cell responses. After vaccination, reports described spike-specific CD8+ and CD4+ T cell responses as showing substantial breadth. Vaccine recipients posted higher spike-specific TCR breadth than their placebo counterparts.

As to treatment: roughly 18 received Ad26.COV2.S at low or high dose, single or two shots; roughly five received placebo; per-sample allocation not given. Sampling was done on day 63 after the first vaccine or placebo injection. In Boston, the donor was an adult between 18-55 years of age. Germline assignment: CDR1 KGHSH and CDR2 LQKENI. Trimming left V 1 base short and J 7 bases short, with 10 bases between. The CDR3 loop spans 14 amino acids. The sample was peripheral blood, taken in a trial of Ad26.COV2.S vaccine versus placebo. This clonotype originated in a person aged 18-65 years who received the Ad26.COV2.S COVID-19 vaccine or a placebo. The chain links TRBV18 to TRBJ2-2, with D uncertain. In DNA form, the CDR3 reads TGTGCCAGCTCACCACAAACGCTAAACGGGGAGCTGTTTTTT. Translation: CASSPQTLNGELFF.